This TCR beta chain derives from a study of identical twins. The sample holds one count of this clonotype. Its antigen is still unknown. Findings and caveats of the study: Potential partial confounding of zero-insertion analyses by invariant MAIT and iNKT cells was noted.

One entry per CDR3 protein, called by TCRdb with MiXCR from the 5' RACE reads. The table lists about 330,000 distinct CDR3 sequences, 9% to 15% of them singletons. This same sample was also part of a study on yellow fever vaccine responses in identical twins.

The sequenced material came from CD8+ T cells sorted from blood. The source of this sequence is a woman younger than 30 in good health.

The CDR3 region has the DNA TGCAGCGTCCACGACGTTAACACCGGGGAGCTGTTTTTT. Protein sequence: CSVHDVNTGELFF. The chain uses TRBV29-1 and TRBJ2-2, with D uncertain. This CDR3 has 13 residues. The V end was cut by 6 bases, the J end by 2 bases, with 10 bases between. Germline assignment: CDR1 SQVTM and CDR2 ANQGSEA.